The 14 T cell receptor beta chains in this list originate from one sample, sequenced in a study of T cell responses to AZD1222 COVID-19 vaccine. Profiled with immunoSEQ multiplex PCR; TCRdb holds only in-frame clones, not every one. Of 100,000 to 130,000 clones detected, approximately 86% appear once; the ten largest clones hold about 4.5%. Source: peripheral blood, taken on day 0 of AZD1222 vaccination. Receptors were obtained from an adult in good health.

This clone was counted a single time. This rearrangement joins TRBV4-1 to TRBJ1-1; 8 bases are shared with TRBD1. The length of the CDR3 is 16 residues. J lost 4 bases, V lost 2 bases, and 9 bases had no gene match. Germline V gene lookup returns CDR1 MGHRA and CDR2 YSYEKL. The CDR3 loop reads CASSQSTLRGPTEAFF. CDR3 nucleotides: TGCGCCAGCAGCCAATCAACTCTCAGGGGGCCCACTGAAGCTTTCTTT.

The V call is TRBV12-3 or TRBV12-4, the J call TRBJ2-1; maybe TRBD2 (6 bases). The ends were cut back, 3 bases at V and 8 bases at J, with 11 bases in the middle. The length of the CDR3 is 13 residues. The CDR3 is CASSLGGLDEQFF. CDR3 DNA sequence: TGTGCCAGCAGTTTGGGAGGACTCGATGAGCAGTTCTTC.

This chain uses TRBV9 with TRBJ2-7; TRBD1 is a possible D gene (6 bases). The V gene lost 3 bases and the J gene lost 4 bases, with 11 bases spanning the gap. This CDR3 has 13 residues. Germline CDR1 and CDR2: SGDLS and YYNGEE. The CDR3 is CASSATGGYEQYF. CDR3 nucleotides: TGTGCCAGCAGCGCGACAGGTGGTTACGAGCAGTACTTC.

The chain uses TRBV2 and TRBJ2-3; 7 nucleotides align to TRBD2. The CDR3 spans 14 residues. Germline V gene sequence: CDR1 SNHLY, CDR2 FYNNEI. Trimming at V came to 6 bases and at J to 6 bases, leaving 9 bases not matched to a gene. The CDR3 loop reads CASRMPSGGDTQYF. The CDR3, as DNA: TGTGCCAGCAGGATGCCTAGCGGAGGGGATACGCAGTATTTT. Looking up the rest from reference TRBV2 and TRBJ2-3 gives the full variable domain: EPEVTQTPSHQVTQMGQEVILRCVPISNHLYFYWYRQILGQKVEFLVSFYNNEISEKSEIFDDQFSVERPDGSNFTLKIRSTKLEDSAMYFCASRMPSGGDTQYFGPGTRLTVL.

This clone has just a few counts. This chain connects TRBV7-9 to TRBJ2-1; TRBD1 agrees at 8 bases. Looked up from germline, CDR1 is SEHNR and CDR2 is FQNEAQ (reference sequence). The CDR3 length is 12 residues. Germline trimming cut 4 bases from V and 15 bases from J; bases unmatched to any gene: 8. CDR3 region: CASSSQGAGGFF. DNA of the CDR3: TGTGCCAGCAGCTCCCAGGGGGCTGGAGGGTTCTTC.

V usage is TRBV14 and J usage is TRBJ1-1, with 7 bases matching TRBD1. The ends lost 6 bases at V and 1 base at J; junction bases unmatched: 5. CDR1 and CDR2 (germline): SGHDN, FVKESK. The CDR3 runs to 14 residues. CDR3 nucleotides: TGTGCCAGCAGACAGACAGGGCAGAACACTGAAGCTTTCTTT. Translation: CASRQTGQNTEAFF.

The gene calls are TRBV5-1 and TRBJ2-4, with D possibly TRBD1 on 6 matching bases. Trimming removed 0 bases from V and 0 bases from J, with 10 bases in between. The CDR3 has 16 amino acids. Germline V lookup: CDR1 SGHRS, CDR2 YFSETQ. CDR3 sequence (DNA): TGCGCCAGCAGCTTGGGACAGGATATAGCCAAAAACATTCAGTACTTC. It is translated as CASSLGQDIAKNIQYF.

The chain employs TRBV29-1 and TRBJ2-7; 7 bases are a match to TRBD1. Germline-derived CDR1 and CDR2 are SQVTM and ANQGSEA. Trimming cost V 5 bases and J 3 bases; bases outside gene matches: 4. This CDR3 is built from 12 residues. Here the CDR3 reads CSVMTGNYEQYF. CDR3 nucleotide sequence: TGCAGCGTTATGACAGGGAACTACGAGCAGTACTTC.

This chain uses TRBV5-6 with TRBJ1-5; 7 positions agree with TRBD1. The CDR3 is made up of 13 amino acids. Per the germline V gene, CDR1 is SGHDT and CDR2 is YYEEEE. V shed 3 bases and J 5 bases; nucleotides not matched to a gene: 2. The CDR3 loop is CASSYGTDQPQHF. Here the CDR3 DNA reads TGTGCCAGCAGCTATGGGACAGATCAGCCCCAGCATTTT.

This rearrangement joins TRBV2 to TRBJ2-3; D may be TRBD1 or TRBD2 (6 bases each). The CDR3 is 15 amino acids. V was pared by 9 bases and J by 0 bases, with 16 bases between. CDR1 is SNHLY, CDR2 FYNNEI, per germline. CDR3 sequence reads: CASYTGRTSTDTQYF. The CDR3 DNA follows: TGTGCCAGTTATACAGGGAGGACTAGCACAGATACGCAGTATTTT. The full variable domain, completed using reference TRBV2 and TRBJ2-3, is EPEVTQTPSHQVTQMGQEVILRCVPISNHLYFYWYRQILGQKVEFLVSFYNNEISEKSEIFDDQFSVERPDGSNFTLKIRSTKLEDSAMYFCASYTGRTSTDTQYFGPGTRLTVL.

This sequence joins TRBV5-1 and TRBJ1-4, with TRBD1 matching over 12 bases. Germline CDR1 is SGHRS and CDR2 is YFSETQ. This CDR3 is 17 amino acids long. Unmatched junction bases numbered 8, after V lost 0 bases and J lost 8 bases. The CDR3 region is CASSLGDRGPGAEKLFF. The CDR3, as DNA: TGCGCCAGCAGCTTGGGGGACAGGGGGCCAGGAGCCGAAAAACTGTTTTTT.

This clone was seen just once. The V gene is TRBV27, the J gene TRBJ2-7, with 11 bases identical to TRBD2. CDR1 is MNHEY, CDR2 SMNVEV, per germline (reference sequence). The CDR3 loop spans 15 amino acids. V shed 5 bases and J 4 bases; nucleotides not matched to a gene: 7. CDR3 amino acids: CASSASGGNKYEQYF. In DNA form, the CDR3 reads TGTGCCAGCAGTGCTAGCGGGGGGAATAAGTACGAGCAGTACTTC.

The chain carries TRBV19 and TRBJ2-7; D uncertain. The CDR3 has 14 residues. In germline, CDR1 is LNHDA, CDR2 SQIVND (reference sequence). Trimming left V 1 base short and J 3 bases short, with 10 bases between. CDR3 loop: CASSIVTGSYEQYF. CDR3 nucleotides: TGTGCCAGTAGTATAGTCACGGGCAGCTACGAGCAGTACTTC.

The chain carries TRBV15 and TRBJ2-1; 7 bases agree with TRBD1. Germline trimming cut 0 bases from V and 12 bases from J; bases unmatched to any gene: 14. The CDR3 sequence is 16 residues long. Per germline, CDR1 LNHNV and CDR2 YYDKDF (reference sequence). The DNA for the CDR3 is TGTGCCACCAGCAGAGAGTTCGCCTCAAGGCACAGGGGGCAGTTCTTC. Protein sequence: CATSREFASRHRGQFF.